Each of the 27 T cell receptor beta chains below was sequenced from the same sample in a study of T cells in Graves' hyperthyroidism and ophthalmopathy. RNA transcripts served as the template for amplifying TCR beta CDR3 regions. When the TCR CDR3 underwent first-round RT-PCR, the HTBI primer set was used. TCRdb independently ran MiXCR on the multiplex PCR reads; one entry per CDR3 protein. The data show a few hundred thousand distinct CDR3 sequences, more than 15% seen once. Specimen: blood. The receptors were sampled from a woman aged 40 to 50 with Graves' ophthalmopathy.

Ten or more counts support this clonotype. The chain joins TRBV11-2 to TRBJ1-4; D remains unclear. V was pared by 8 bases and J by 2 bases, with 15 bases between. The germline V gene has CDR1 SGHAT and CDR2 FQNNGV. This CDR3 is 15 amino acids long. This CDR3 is CASSPNSATNEKLFF. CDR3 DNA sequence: TGTGCCAGCTCACCTAACAGCGCCACTAATGAAAAACTGTTTTTT.

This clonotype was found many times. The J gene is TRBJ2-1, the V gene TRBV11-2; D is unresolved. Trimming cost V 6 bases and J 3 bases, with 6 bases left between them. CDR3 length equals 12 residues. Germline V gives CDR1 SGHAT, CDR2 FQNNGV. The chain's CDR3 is CASSTFYNEQFF. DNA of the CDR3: TGTGCCAGCAGTACTTTCTACAATGAGCAGTTCTTC.

In DNA, the CDR3 is TGTGCCAGCAGCCAAGACCCTCGGGACCACTTGAAGCAGACCCAGTACTTC. Amino acid sequence: CASSQDPRDHLKQTQYF. The genes are TRBV14 and TRBJ2-5; the D gene could be TRBD1 or TRBD2 (5 bases each). The ends were cut back, 0 bases at V and 6 bases at J, with 20 bases in the middle. The germline V gene encodes CDR1 SGHDN and CDR2 FVKESK. This CDR3 has 17 residues.

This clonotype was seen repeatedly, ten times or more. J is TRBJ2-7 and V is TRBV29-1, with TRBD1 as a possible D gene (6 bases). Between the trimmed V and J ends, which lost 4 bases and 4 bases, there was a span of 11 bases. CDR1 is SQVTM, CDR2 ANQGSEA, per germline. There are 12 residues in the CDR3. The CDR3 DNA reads TGCAGCGTTGGACCTGGACAGTACGAGCAGTACTTC. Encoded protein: CSVGPGQYEQYF.

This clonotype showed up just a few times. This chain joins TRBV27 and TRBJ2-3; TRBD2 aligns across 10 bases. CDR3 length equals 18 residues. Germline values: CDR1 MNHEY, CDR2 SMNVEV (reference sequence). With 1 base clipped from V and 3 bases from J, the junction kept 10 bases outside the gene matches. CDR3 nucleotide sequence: TGTGCCAGCAGTTTATTACACCCCCCTAGCGGGAGAACAGATACGCAGTATTTT. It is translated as CASSLLHPPSGRTDTQYF.

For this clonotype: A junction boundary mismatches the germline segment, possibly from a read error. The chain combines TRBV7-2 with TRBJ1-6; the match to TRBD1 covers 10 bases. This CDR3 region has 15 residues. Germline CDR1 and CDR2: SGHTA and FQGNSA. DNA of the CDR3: TGTGCCAGCAGATTAGGGACAGGGGCTAATTCACCCCTCCACTTT. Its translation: CASRLGTGANSPLHF.

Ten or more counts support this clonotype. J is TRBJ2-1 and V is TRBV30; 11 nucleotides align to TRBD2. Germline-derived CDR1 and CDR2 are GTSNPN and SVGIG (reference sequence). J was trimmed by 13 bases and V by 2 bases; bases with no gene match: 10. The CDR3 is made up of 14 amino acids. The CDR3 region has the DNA TGTGCCTGGAGTCTAATAGCGGGAGGGCCTGCTCAGTTCTTC. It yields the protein CAWSLIAGGPAQFF.

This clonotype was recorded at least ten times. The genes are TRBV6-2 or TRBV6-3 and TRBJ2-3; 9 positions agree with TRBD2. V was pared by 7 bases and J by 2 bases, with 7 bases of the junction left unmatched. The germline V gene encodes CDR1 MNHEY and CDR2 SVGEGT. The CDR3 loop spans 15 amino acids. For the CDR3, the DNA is TGTGCCAGCAAATTCGAGCGGGGGGCCACAGATACGCAGTATTTT. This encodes CASKFERGATDTQYF.

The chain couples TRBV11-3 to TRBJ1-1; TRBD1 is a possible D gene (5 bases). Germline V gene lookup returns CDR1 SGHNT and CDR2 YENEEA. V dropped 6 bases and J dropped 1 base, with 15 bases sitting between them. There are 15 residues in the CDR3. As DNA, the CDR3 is TGTGCCAGCAGTCTAAGGAGGGGCCAGAACACTGAAGCTTTCTTT. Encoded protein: CASSLRRGQNTEAFF.

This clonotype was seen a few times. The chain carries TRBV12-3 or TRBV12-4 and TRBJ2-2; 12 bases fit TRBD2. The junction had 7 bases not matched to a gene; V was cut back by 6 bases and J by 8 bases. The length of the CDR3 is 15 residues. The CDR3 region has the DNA TGTGCCAGCAGCCAACTAGCGGGGGGCCCAGGGGAGCTGTTTTTT. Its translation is CASSQLAGGPGELFF.

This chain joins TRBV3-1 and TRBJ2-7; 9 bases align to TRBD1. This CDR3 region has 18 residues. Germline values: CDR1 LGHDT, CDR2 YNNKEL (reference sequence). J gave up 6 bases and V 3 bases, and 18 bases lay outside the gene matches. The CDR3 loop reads CASSQLYGPGQGDGEQYF. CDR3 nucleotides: TGTGCCAGCAGCCAGTTATATGGACCGGGACAGGGAGACGGCGAGCAGTACTTC.

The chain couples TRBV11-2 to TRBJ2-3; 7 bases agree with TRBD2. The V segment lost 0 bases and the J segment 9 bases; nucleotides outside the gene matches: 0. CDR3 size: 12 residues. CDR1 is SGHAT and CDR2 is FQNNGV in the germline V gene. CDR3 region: CASSLERGTQYF. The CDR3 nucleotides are TGTGCCAGCAGCTTAGAGCGGGGGACGCAGTATTTT.

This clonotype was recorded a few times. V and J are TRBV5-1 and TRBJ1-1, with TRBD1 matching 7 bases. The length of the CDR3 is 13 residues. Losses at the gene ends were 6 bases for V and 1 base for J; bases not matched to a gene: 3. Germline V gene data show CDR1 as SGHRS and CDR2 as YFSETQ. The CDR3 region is CASTGTENTEAFF. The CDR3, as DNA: TGCGCCAGCACCGGGACAGAGAACACTGAAGCTTTCTTT. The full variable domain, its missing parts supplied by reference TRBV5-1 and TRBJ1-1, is KAGVTQTPRYLIKTRGQQVTLSCSPISGHRSVSWYQQTPGQGLQFLFEYFSETQRNKGNFPGRFSGRQFSNSRSEMNVSTLELGDSALYLCASTGTENTEAFFGQGTRLTVV.

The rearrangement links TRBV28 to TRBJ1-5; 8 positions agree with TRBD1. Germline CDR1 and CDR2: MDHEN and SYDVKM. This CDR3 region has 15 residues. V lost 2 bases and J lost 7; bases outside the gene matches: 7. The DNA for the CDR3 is TGTGCCAGCAGTTTAGGACAGGGTATCGGACAGCCCCAGCATTTT. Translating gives CASSLGQGIGQPQHF.

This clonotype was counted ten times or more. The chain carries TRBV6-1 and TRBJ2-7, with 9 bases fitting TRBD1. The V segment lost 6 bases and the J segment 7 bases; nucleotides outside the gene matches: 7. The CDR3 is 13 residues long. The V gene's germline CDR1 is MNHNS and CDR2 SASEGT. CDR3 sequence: CASSTTGGGEQYF. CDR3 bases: TGTGCCAGCAGCACGACAGGGGGAGGAGAGCAGTACTTC.

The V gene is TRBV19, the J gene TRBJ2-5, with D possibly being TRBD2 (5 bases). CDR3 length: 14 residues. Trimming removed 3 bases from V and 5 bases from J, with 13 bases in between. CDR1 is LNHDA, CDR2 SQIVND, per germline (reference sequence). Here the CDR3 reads CASSIRLGSETQYF. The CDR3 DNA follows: TGTGCCAGTAGTATCCGGCTGGGGAGCGAGACCCAGTACTTC.

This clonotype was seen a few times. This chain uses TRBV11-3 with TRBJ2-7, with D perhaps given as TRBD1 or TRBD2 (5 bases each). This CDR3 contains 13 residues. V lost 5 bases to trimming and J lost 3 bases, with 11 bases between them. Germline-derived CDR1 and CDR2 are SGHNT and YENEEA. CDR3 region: CASSRGRNYEQYF. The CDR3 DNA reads TGTGCCAGCAGCCGGGGACGCAACTACGAGCAGTACTTC.

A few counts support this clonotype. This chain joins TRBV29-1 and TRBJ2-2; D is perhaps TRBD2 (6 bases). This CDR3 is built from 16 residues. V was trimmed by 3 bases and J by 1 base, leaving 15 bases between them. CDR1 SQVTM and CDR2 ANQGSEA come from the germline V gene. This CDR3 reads CSVERASGLNTGELFF. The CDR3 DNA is TGCAGCGTTGAGCGGGCGAGCGGGTTGAACACCGGGGAGCTGTTTTTT.

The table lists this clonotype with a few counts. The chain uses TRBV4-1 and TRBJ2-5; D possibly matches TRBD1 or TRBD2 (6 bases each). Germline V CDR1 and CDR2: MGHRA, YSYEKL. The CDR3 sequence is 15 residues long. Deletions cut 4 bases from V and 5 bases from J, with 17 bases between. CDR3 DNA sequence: TGCGCCAGCAGCCCCAAGATCGGGGGCGCGGAGACCCAGTACTTC. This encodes CASSPKIGGAETQYF.

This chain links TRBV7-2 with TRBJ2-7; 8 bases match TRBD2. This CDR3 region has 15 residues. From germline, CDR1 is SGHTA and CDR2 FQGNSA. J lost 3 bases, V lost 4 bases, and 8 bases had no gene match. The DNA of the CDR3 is TGTGCCAGCAGCTCCACTAGCGGCACCTACTACGAGCAGTACTTC. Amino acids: CASSSTSGTYYEQYF.

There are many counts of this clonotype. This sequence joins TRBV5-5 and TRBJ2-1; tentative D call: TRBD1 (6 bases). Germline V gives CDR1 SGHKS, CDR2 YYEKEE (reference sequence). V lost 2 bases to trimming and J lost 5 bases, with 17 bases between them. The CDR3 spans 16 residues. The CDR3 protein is CASSLYAGAVDNEQFF. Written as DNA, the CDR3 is TGTGCCAGCAGCTTATATGCAGGGGCCGTGGACAATGAGCAGTTCTTC.

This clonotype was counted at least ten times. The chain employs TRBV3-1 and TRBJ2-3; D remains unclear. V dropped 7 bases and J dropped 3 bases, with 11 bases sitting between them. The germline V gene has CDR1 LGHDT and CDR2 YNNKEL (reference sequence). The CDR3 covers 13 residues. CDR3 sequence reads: CASKRWETDTQYF. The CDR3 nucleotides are TGTGCCAGCAAAAGGTGGGAAACAGATACGCAGTATTTT.

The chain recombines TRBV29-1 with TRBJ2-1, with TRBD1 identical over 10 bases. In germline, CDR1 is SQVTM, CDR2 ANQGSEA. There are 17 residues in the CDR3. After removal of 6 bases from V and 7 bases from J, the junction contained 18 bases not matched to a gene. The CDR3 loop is CSVETGTGAPSGNEQFF. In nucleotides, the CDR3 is TGCAGCGTAGAAACCGGGACAGGGGCACCATCTGGGAATGAGCAGTTCTTC.

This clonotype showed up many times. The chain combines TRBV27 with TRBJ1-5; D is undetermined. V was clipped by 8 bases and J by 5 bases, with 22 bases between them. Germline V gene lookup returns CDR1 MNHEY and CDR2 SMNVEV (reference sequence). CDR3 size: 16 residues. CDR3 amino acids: CASGSWGEGLYQPQHF. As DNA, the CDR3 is TGTGCCAGCGGTTCCTGGGGTGAGGGTCTCTATCAGCCCCAGCATTTT.

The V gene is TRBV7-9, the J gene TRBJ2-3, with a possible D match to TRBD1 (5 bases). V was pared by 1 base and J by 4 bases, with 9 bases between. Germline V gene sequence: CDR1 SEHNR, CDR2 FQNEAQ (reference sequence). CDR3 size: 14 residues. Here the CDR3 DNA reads TGTGCCAGCAGCTTAGGGGGCTACCCAGATACGCAGTATTTT. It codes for CASSLGGYPDTQYF.

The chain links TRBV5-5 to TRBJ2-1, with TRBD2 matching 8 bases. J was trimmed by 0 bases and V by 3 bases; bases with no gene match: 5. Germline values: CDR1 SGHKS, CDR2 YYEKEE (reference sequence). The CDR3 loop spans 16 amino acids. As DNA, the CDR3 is TGTGCCAGCAGCTATGTGACTAGCGCCTCCTACAATGAGCAGTTCTTC. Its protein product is CASSYVTSASYNEQFF.

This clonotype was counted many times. This chain's CDR3 is CSARDTGTSTGEQFF. The CDR3 coding sequence is TGCAGTGCTAGAGATACCGGGACTAGCACGGGTGAGCAGTTCTTC. This chain links TRBV20-1 with TRBJ2-1; 9 bases fit TRBD2. Germline V CDR1 and CDR2: DFQATT, SNEGSKA (reference sequence). The CDR3 loop spans 15 amino acids. The V segment lost 0 bases and the J segment 9 bases; nucleotides outside the gene matches: 9.